The 24 T cell receptor beta chains in this list originate from one sample, sequenced in a study of Ad26.COV2.S vaccination and SARS-CoV-2 variants. Noted treatment: around 19 received Ad26.COV2.S at low or high dose, single or two shots; 5 received placebo; per-sample allocation not given. Day 63 after the first injection of vaccine or placebo was the sampling time. Using immunoSEQ multiplex PCR, the repertoire was profiled, and TCRdb retains in-frame clones only, with some absent. The table lists around 250,000 clones, roughly nine tenths of them singletons. Sample: peripheral blood, taken in a trial of Ad26.COV2.S vaccine versus placebo. These receptors originate from a person aged 18-60 years who received the Ad26.COV2.S COVID-19 vaccine or a placebo.

The chain has TRBV19 and TRBJ2-5; the match to TRBD2 covers 8 bases. V was clipped by 3 bases and J by 5 bases; unmatched bases: 5. Germline CDR1 and CDR2: LNHDA and SQIVND (reference sequence). The CDR3 covers 14 residues. The DNA of the CDR3 is TGTGCCAGTAGTATGAAGCGGGAGTCTGAGACCCAGTACTTC. This translates into CASSMKRESETQYF. Variable domain in full (rest from reference TRBV19 and TRBJ2-5): DGGITQSPKYLFRKEGQNVTLSCEQNLNHDAMYWYRQDPGQGLRLIYYSQIVNDFQKGDIAEGYSVSREKKESFPLTVTSAQKNPTAFYLCASSMKRESETQYFGPGTRLLVL.

This clone was seen only a few times. The rearrangement links TRBV4-2 to TRBJ2-2; the D gene is possibly TRBD2 (6 bases). This CDR3 has 14 amino acids. V gave up 0 bases and J gave up 7 bases, with 9 bases separating them. Per germline, CDR1 LGHNA and CDR2 YNFKEQ. CDR3 DNA sequence: TGTGCCAGCAGCCAAGATAGCGGCGGCGGGGAGCTGTTTTTT. Translating gives CASSQDSGGGELFF.

The chain couples TRBV30 to TRBJ1-2; the match to TRBD1 covers 8 bases. This CDR3 has 11 residues. V was clipped by 5 bases and J by 10 bases; unmatched bases: 6. Per the germline V gene, CDR1 is GTSNPN and CDR2 is SVGIG (reference sequence). The CDR3 DNA reads TGTGCCTGGGAACAGGGGGGTCTCTACACCTTC. Translated, it gives CAWEQGGLYTF. The full variable domain, with the rest looked up from reference TRBV30 and TRBJ1-2, is SQTIHQWPATLVQPVGSPLSLECTVEGTSNPNLYWYRQAAGRGLQLLFYSVGIGQISSEVPQNLSASRPQDRQFILSSKKLLLSDSGFYLCAWEQGGLYTFGSGTRLTVV.

V and J are TRBV7-3 and TRBJ2-1; 8 positions match TRBD2. The CDR3 is 14 residues long. V gave up 2 bases and J gave up 5 bases; unmatched junction bases: 2. The germline gives CDR1 SGHTA, CDR2 FQGTGA. The CDR3 here is CASSLGSGNNEQFF. The CDR3 DNA reads as TGTGCCAGCAGCTTAGGTAGCGGGAACAATGAGCAGTTCTTC.

The chain couples TRBV7-8 to TRBJ2-5; D is unresolved. V shed 5 bases and J shed 5 bases, with 12 bases lying between them. The CDR3 runs to 13 residues. CDR1 and CDR2 (germline): SGHVS, FQNEAQ. The CDR3 bases are TGTGCCAGCAGCCCGCCCCCCGGGGAGACCCAGTACTTC. Amino acids: CASSPPPGETQYF.

The rearrangement uses TRBV7-8 and TRBJ2-3, with D maybe TRBD2 (7 bases). Germline values: CDR1 SGHVS, CDR2 FQNEAQ. The CDR3 is 16 residues long. V dropped 5 bases and J dropped 1 base, with 16 bases sitting between them. The CDR3 spells CASSKGGLSGTDTQYF. CDR3 DNA: TGTGCCAGCAGCAAGGGGGGGCTCTCGGGCACAGATACGCAGTATTTT.

This chain uses TRBV10-3 with TRBJ1-5, with D perhaps TRBD1 (6 bases). Trimming pared 6 bases from V and 4 bases from J, leaving 10 bases between. The CDR3 runs 13 residues. Germline CDR1 reads ENHRY; CDR2 reads SYGVKD. CDR3 nucleotides: TGTGCCATCAGGAACAGGGAGAATCAGCCCCAGCATTTT. This sequence encodes CAIRNRENQPQHF.

J is TRBJ2-7 and V is TRBV2; no clear D gene. V dropped 5 bases and J dropped 5 bases, with 28 bases sitting between them. The CDR3 runs to 18 residues. The germline V gene has CDR1 SNHLY and CDR2 FYNNEI. CDR3 in amino acids: CASSSAGASEVDCHEQYV. CDR3 DNA: TGTGCCAGCAGTTCCGCCGGCGCCTCAGAGGTAGACTGCCACGAGCAGTACGTC.

CDR3 nucleotides: TGTGCCAGCTCACTAAACGGCCAAGAGACCCAGTACTTC. Its protein is CASSLNGQETQYF. The chain combines TRBV18 with TRBJ2-5; D unresolved. CDR1 is KGHSH and CDR2 is LQKENI in the germline V gene. The CDR3 loop spans 13 amino acids. Trimming took off 4 bases at V and 1 base at J, with 7 bases between the two ends.

V gene TRBV4-3 combines with J gene TRBJ2-3, with 12 bases lining up with TRBD2. Looked up from germline, CDR1 is LGHNA and CDR2 is YSLEER. The junction had 10 bases not matched to a gene; V was cut back by 0 bases and J by 0 bases. This CDR3 has 20 residues. The CDR3 is CASSQEGLAGTIPSTDTQYF. The CDR3 DNA sequence: TGCGCCAGCAGCCAAGAAGGACTAGCGGGAACTATCCCTAGCACAGATACGCAGTATTTT.

The chain links TRBV6-5 to TRBJ1-1; D is possibly TRBD1 (5 bases). Trimming left V 4 bases short and J 2 bases short, with 8 bases between. The CDR3 covers 13 residues. The germline CDR1 and CDR2 sequences are MNHEY and SVGAGI. CDR3 sequence reads: CASSSGGNTEAFF. CDR3 DNA sequence: TGTGCCAGCAGTTCTGGGGGTAACACTGAAGCTTTCTTT.

The chain couples TRBV6-2 or TRBV6-3 to TRBJ2-5, with D uncertain. CDR1 is MNHEY, CDR2 SVGEGT, per germline. Trimming stripped 6 bases from V and 2 bases from J, with 10 bases between. The CDR3 is 13 amino acids. CDR3 bases: TGTGCCAGCAGCACGGACGTTCAAGAGACCCAGTACTTC. Residues: CASSTDVQETQYF.

The J gene is TRBJ2-7, the V gene TRBV6-6; 8 bases match TRBD2. The CDR3 contains 14 residues. Trimming removed 6 bases from V and 2 bases from J; junction bases left unmatched: 6. Per germline, CDR1 MNHNY and CDR2 SVGAGI (reference sequence). As DNA, the CDR3 is TGTGCCAGCAGGCCGCGGGAGGCCGCCTACGAGCAGTACGTC. Protein: CASRPREAAYEQYV.

This rearrangement joins TRBV27 to TRBJ2-7, with 10 bases identical to TRBD1. V trimming: 4 bases; J trimming: 2 bases; junction bases outside the gene matches: 8. The CDR3 has 16 residues. Germline values: CDR1 MNHEY, CDR2 SMNVEV (reference sequence). CDR3 in DNA: TGTGCCAGCAGTTCGACAGGGGGCTCTTCAACCTACGAGCAGTACTTC. Translated: CASSSTGGSSTYEQYF.

Here the CDR3 reads CASSASGRPDTQYF. CDR3 coding DNA: TGTGCCAGCAGTGCTAGCGGGAGACCGGATACGCAGTATTTT. The V and J genes are TRBV2 and TRBJ2-3; the match to TRBD2 covers 10 bases. This CDR3 is 14 amino acids long. V was pared by 4 bases and J by 6 bases, with 4 bases of the junction left unmatched. In germline, CDR1 is SNHLY, CDR2 FYNNEI.

The chain carries TRBV4-1 and TRBJ1-2; D unclear. Germline values: CDR1 MGHRA, CDR2 YSYEKL. CDR3 size: 15 residues. The V end was cut by 0 bases, the J end by 8 bases, with 16 bases between. The CDR3 reads CASSQDPDPRGGYTF. The CDR3 DNA is TGCGCCAGCAGCCAAGATCCGGACCCCCGCGGGGGCTACACCTTC.

The chain combines TRBV7-2 with TRBJ2-7; TRBD2 agrees at 9 bases. This CDR3 has 15 residues. CDR1 is SGHTA and CDR2 is FQGNSA in the germline V gene. The V and J ends lost 4 bases and 2 bases, in that order; junction bases with no gene match: 6. The CDR3 DNA follows: TGTGCCAGCAGCTCCCAGCGGGGGGCCCCCTACGAGCAGTACTTC. Translating gives CASSSQRGAPYEQYF.

The chain links TRBV29-1 to TRBJ1-2; D is uncertain. Germline CDR1 and CDR2: SQVTM and ANQGSEA. V was shortened by 3 bases and J by 8 bases, with 13 bases between the two germline ends. The CDR3 length is 12 residues. Written as DNA, the CDR3 is TGCAGCGTTGATTGGGGTCTCTCGGGCTACACCTTC. This encodes CSVDWGLSGYTF.

The chain links TRBV7-9 to TRBJ2-3, with 9 bases fitting TRBD2. The ends lost 1 base at V and 7 bases at J; junction bases unmatched: 12. From germline, CDR1 is SEHNR and CDR2 FQNEAQ (reference sequence). This CDR3 contains 17 residues. CDR3 nucleotide sequence: TGTGCCAGCAGCTTAGAGACTAGCGGCCACCGAGGATATACGCAGTATTTT. Its protein is CASSLETSGHRGYTQYF.

This chain joins TRBV27 and TRBJ1-2; D unclear. The CDR3 has 14 residues. Germline-derived CDR1 and CDR2 are MNHEY and SMNVEV (reference sequence). V was shortened by 5 bases and J by 1 base, with 11 bases between the two germline ends. The CDR3 bases are TGTGCCAGCAGTATGAGACGGTTTAACTATGGCTACACCTTC. This gives the protein CASSMRRFNYGYTF.

V usage is TRBV6-5 and J usage is TRBJ2-5; 7 positions agree with TRBD2. V was clipped by 7 bases and J by 2 bases; unmatched bases: 4. This CDR3 contains 13 residues. The V gene's germline CDR1 is MNHEY and CDR2 SVGAGI. CDR3 coding DNA: TGTGCCAGCAAGCGGGGAGTACAAGAGACCCAGTACTTC. This encodes CASKRGVQETQYF.

The J gene is TRBJ1-1, the V gene TRBV7-2, with TRBD1 matching over 7 bases. With 1 base clipped from V and 4 bases from J, the junction kept 6 bases outside the gene matches. Per the germline V gene, CDR1 is SGHTA and CDR2 is FQGNSA. The CDR3 totals 15 residues. CDR3 sequence reads: CASSLVVGGGTEAFF. CDR3 nucleotides: TGTGCCAGCAGCTTAGTGGTAGGGGGCGGCACTGAAGCTTTCTTT.

The V call is TRBV6-1, the J call TRBJ1-1; D is undetermined. V was pared by 0 bases and J by 0 bases, with 5 bases between. The CDR3 runs 14 residues. Germline V gene data show CDR1 as MNHNS and CDR2 as SASEGT. As DNA, the CDR3 is TGTGCCAGCAGTGAAGCTGCCCTGAACACTGAAGCTTTCTTT. Translation: CASSEAALNTEAFF.

The chain uses TRBV27 and TRBJ1-2, with 7 positions matching TRBD1. The V and J ends lost 6 bases and 4 bases, in that order; junction bases with no gene match: 11. The CDR3 extends over 15 amino acids. Germline V gene sequence: CDR1 MNHEY, CDR2 SMNVEV (reference sequence). Written as DNA, the CDR3 is TGTGCCAGCAGACAGCTACCGGGACAGTTCTATGGCTACACCTTC. It specifies CASRQLPGQFYGYTF.